These T cell receptor beta chains were read from a single sample in a study of radiation and T cells in renal cell carcinoma. TCRdb's table, derived via immunoSEQ multiplex PCR, lists solely in-frame clones and lacks some. This table has just over 95,000 clones, approximately 82% appearing once. Source: blood, taken from a patient whose treatment included radiotherapy and nephrectomy. All receptors come from a man in his sixties with renal cell carcinoma. Both conserved end residues are part of each CDR3. The order of the fields is clone size, J gene, V gene, D gene, CDR3 length, CDR3 protein, CDR3 DNA. D genes are given only for firm matches. Not all rows give a size; the values are once, few, many and, for expanded clones, a class.

clone size: once
J gene: TRBJ2-1
V gene: TRBV28
D gene: -
CDR3 length: 17
CDR3 protein: CASRPEAPAGYHNEQFF
CDR3 DNA: TGTGCCAGCAGACCCGAGGCCCCTGCGGGATACCACAATGAGCAGTTCTTC

clone size: few
J gene: TRBJ2-2
V gene: TRBV5-6
D gene: -
CDR3 length: 16
CDR3 protein: CASSDRLYQGTGELFF
CDR3 DNA: TGTGCCAGCAGCGACCGGCTCTACCAGGGGACCGGGGAGCTGTTTTTT

clone size: -
J gene: TRBJ2-5
V gene: TRBV15
D gene: -
CDR3 length: 15
CDR3 protein: CATSRDGQGLKTQYF
CDR3 DNA: TGTGCCACCAGCAGAGATGGGCAGGGGTTAAAGACCCAGTACTTC

clone size: -
J gene: TRBJ1-2
V gene: TRBV6-1
D gene: TRBD1
CDR3 length: 15
CDR3 protein: CASSAYRGENYGYTF
CDR3 DNA: TGTGCCAGCAGTGCTTACAGGGGGGAGAACTATGGCTACACCTTC

clone size: -
J gene: TRBJ2-7
V gene: TRBV20-1
D gene: -
CDR3 length: 11
CDR3 protein: CSALNSYEQYF
CDR3 DNA: TGCAGTGCTCTGAACTCCTACGAGCAGTACTTC

clone size: -
J gene: TRBJ2-7
V gene: TRBV19
D gene: -
CDR3 length: 14
CDR3 protein: CASSIQQGSYEQYF
CDR3 DNA: TGTGCCAGTAGTATTCAGCAGGGGAGCTACGAGCAGTACTTC

clone size: few
J gene: TRBJ1-1
V gene: TRBV2
D gene: -
CDR3 length: 12
CDR3 protein: CASSERRIGAFF
CDR3 DNA: TGTGCCAGCAGTGAAAGAAGGATAGGAGCTTTCTTT

clone size: -
J gene: TRBJ2-7
V gene: TRBV4-2
D gene: TRBD1
CDR3 length: 15
CDR3 protein: CASSHPTGGLYEQYF
CDR3 DNA: TGTGCCAGCAGCCATCCGACAGGGGGCCTATACGAGCAGTACTTC

clone size: -
J gene: TRBJ2-7
V gene: TRBV29-1
D gene: TRBD1
CDR3 length: 15
CDR3 protein: CSVEVPGQESYEQYF
CDR3 DNA: TGCAGCGTTGAAGTTCCGGGACAGGAATCCTACGAGCAGTACTTC

clone size: -
J gene: TRBJ2-5
V gene: TRBV5-4
D gene: TRBD2
CDR3 length: 16
CDR3 protein: CASSLDLLAGQETQYF
CDR3 DNA: TGTGCCAGCAGCTTGGATTTGCTAGCGGGTCAAGAGACCCAGTACTTC

clone size: -
J gene: TRBJ2-7
V gene: TRBV10-3
D gene: -
CDR3 length: 13
CDR3 protein: CAILFEGSYEQYF
CDR3 DNA: TGTGCCATCCTTTTTGAGGGCTCCTACGAGCAGTACTTC

clone size: -
J gene: TRBJ2-3
V gene: TRBV7-9
D gene: -
CDR3 length: 16
CDR3 protein: CASSQSQESITDTQYF
CDR3 DNA: TGTGCCAGCAGCCAGTCACAGGAGTCCATCACAGATACGCAGTATTTT

clone size: -
J gene: TRBJ1-1
V gene: TRBV9
D gene: TRBD1
CDR3 length: 15
CDR3 protein: CASSGHTGGFTEAFF
CDR3 DNA: TGTGCCAGCAGCGGACACACAGGGGGCTTTACTGAAGCTTTCTTT

clone size: -
J gene: TRBJ2-2
V gene: TRBV5-1
D gene: -
CDR3 length: 16
CDR3 protein: CASSLDPGRLPGELFF
CDR3 DNA: TGCGCCAGCAGCTTGGATCCAGGGAGGCTCCCCGGGGAGCTGTTTTTT

clone size: -
J gene: TRBJ1-2
V gene: TRBV28
D gene: -
CDR3 length: 16
CDR3 protein: CASSLVRGPGPYGYTF
CDR3 DNA: TGTGCCAGCAGTTTAGTCAGGGGCCCCGGTCCCTATGGCTACACCTTC

clone size: few
J gene: TRBJ2-3
V gene: TRBV5-1
D gene: TRBD2
CDR3 length: 15
CDR3 protein: CASSRSGMGTDTQYF
CDR3 DNA: TGCGCCAGCAGCCGAAGCGGGATGGGTACAGATACGCAGTATTTT

clone size: -
J gene: TRBJ1-4
V gene: TRBV5-1
D gene: -
CDR3 length: 15
CDR3 protein: CASSPDGPTNEKLFF
CDR3 DNA: TGCGCCAGCAGCCCGGACGGGCCAACTAATGAAAAACTGTTTTTT

clone size: -
J gene: TRBJ1-5
V gene: TRBV28
D gene: -
CDR3 length: 14
CDR3 protein: CASRTNRDNQPQHF
CDR3 DNA: TGTGCCAGCCGTACTAATCGGGACAATCAGCCCCAGCATTTT

clone size: -
J gene: TRBJ1-1
V gene: TRBV10-3
D gene: TRBD1
CDR3 length: 15
CDR3 protein: CAISDLGQGNTEAFF
CDR3 DNA: TGTGCCATCAGTGACTTAGGACAGGGGAACACTGAAGCTTTCTTT

clone size: -
J gene: TRBJ2-1
V gene: TRBV7-9
D gene: TRBD1
CDR3 length: 12
CDR3 protein: CASSLGTGAQFF
CDR3 DNA: TGTGCCAGCAGCTTAGGGACAGGGGCGCAGTTCTTC

clone size: -
J gene: TRBJ1-5
V gene: TRBV2
D gene: TRBD1
CDR3 length: 15
CDR3 protein: CASSIGQGDYQPQHF
CDR3 DNA: TGTGCCAGCAGTATCGGACAGGGAGATTATCAGCCCCAGCATTTT

clone size: -
J gene: TRBJ2-1
V gene: TRBV4-3
D gene: TRBD2
CDR3 length: 17
CDR3 protein: CASSQDRGVAGRNEQFF
CDR3 DNA: TGCGCCAGCAGCCAAGATAGGGGAGTAGCGGGACGGAATGAGCAGTTCTTC

clone size: -
J gene: TRBJ2-7
V gene: TRBV29-1
D gene: -
CDR3 length: 10
CDR3 protein: CSVEEGKQYF
CDR3 DNA: TGCAGCGTTGAAGAGGGAAAGCAGTACTTC

clone size: -
J gene: TRBJ2-1
V gene: TRBV5-5
D gene: -
CDR3 length: 14
CDR3 protein: CASSLDFANNEQFF
CDR3 DNA: TGTGCCAGCAGCTTAGACTTTGCGAATAATGAGCAGTTCTTC

clone size: -
J gene: TRBJ2-1
V gene: TRBV27
D gene: -
CDR3 length: 13
CDR3 protein: CASSSWTTNEQFF
CDR3 DNA: TGTGCCAGCAGTTCATGGACCACTAATGAGCAGTTCTTC

clone size: -
J gene: TRBJ1-2
V gene: TRBV4-3
D gene: -
CDR3 length: 14
CDR3 protein: CASSQARAVQGYTF
CDR3 DNA: TGCGCCAGCAGCCAAGCAAGGGCCGTCCAAGGCTACACCTTC

clone size: -
J gene: TRBJ2-2
V gene: TRBV5-1
D gene: -
CDR3 length: 13
CDR3 protein: CASSLAGTGELFF
CDR3 DNA: TGCGCCAGCAGCTTGGCAGGTACCGGGGAGCTGTTTTTT

clone size: -
J gene: TRBJ2-7
V gene: TRBV19
D gene: -
CDR3 length: 13
CDR3 protein: CASSIRQGPEQYF
CDR3 DNA: TGTGCCAGTAGTATAAGGCAAGGACCCGAGCAGTACTTC